This T cell receptor (beta chain) appears in the sequencing data of a study of T cells in Graves' hyperthyroidism and ophthalmopathy. Study-wide context: Peripheral blood was taken when the disease was first diagnosed, before any treatment began.

Stable Graves' hyperthyroidism meant no ophthalmopathy progression within 18 months. The source of the PBMCs was about 10 ml of fresh peripheral blood. A few counts support this clonotype. The antigen is unknown. Researchers amplified the TCR beta CDR3 regions from RNA transcripts. HTBI primers were the set used in a first-round RT-PCR of the TCR CDR3. MiXCR was run by TCRdb on the multiplex PCR reads, yielding one entry per CDR3 protein. The sample yields about 700,000 distinct CDR3 sequences, 11% to 15% seen once. V dropped 5 bases and J dropped 0; count of bases not matched to a gene: 6. Looked up from germline, CDR1 is SSHAT and CDR2 is FNYEAQ (reference sequence). The CDR3 sequence is 15 residues long. Study results and caveats: Most clonotypes expanded in thyroid above 0.001 were likewise present in blood.

The chain uses TRBV7-7 and TRBJ2-7; 8 bases align to TRBD1. The clonotype originates from a woman aged 18-29 years with Graves' hyperthyroidism. Source material: blood. The chain's CDR3 is CASSVDRGGSYEQYF. The DNA of the CDR3 is TGTGCCAGCAGCGTCGACAGGGGAGGCTCCTACGAGCAGTACTTC.